This T cell receptor beta chain stems from a study of cytomegalovirus exposure and HLA in healthy donors. Study at large: Around 77 million unique TCRs from HLA-typed donors made up an early data release.

Broader study findings: In a later analysis, 17,000 or so TCR beta sequences were associated with HLA alleles at 0.05 false discovery rate. Researchers had no immune exposure information except CMV serostatus available. A later analysis found TCR association rates differed by HLA locus, highest for DRB1 and lowest for HLA-C.

Primers for the PCR totalled 60 Vbeta and 13 Jbeta. Produced via immunoSEQ multiplex PCR; TCRdb's table is partial and in-frame only. Of some 150,000 clones in the sample, around 75% are singletons; the top ten hold about 3.7%. The CDR3 contains 15 residues. On this clone: Its target is not known.

V is TRBV21-1 and J is TRBJ2-7; the D segment call TRBD1 is taken from the table without a DNA check. TRBV21-1 is a documented pseudogene. The sequence came from a human donor in good health. Sequenced: PBMCs. CDR3: CASSKETGCNYEQYF. The DNA for the CDR3 is TGTGCCAGCAGCAAAGAAACAGGGTGCAACTACGAGCAGTACTTC.